The T cell receptor (beta chain) under discussion was sequenced for a study of blood T cells in healthy people across ages. The sample holds a few counts of this clonotype. Per germline, CDR1 MNHNS and CDR2 SASEGT. V dropped 4 bases and J dropped 2 bases, with 9 bases sitting between them. This CDR3 has 14 amino acids. Alongside a J-beta primer mix, a sample-barcoded 5' primer served in a second PCR lasting roughly 6 to 12 cycles. Each CDR3 protein is one row after TCRdb ran MiXCR on the 5' RACE reads. The sample records under 2 million distinct CDR3 sequences, almost 35% being singletons. Sequenced: blood. The chain joins TRBV6-1 to TRBJ2-1, with D possibly matching TRBD1 (6 bases). The TCR sequence derives from a woman in her 30s in good health. As DNA, the CDR3 is TGTGCCAGCAGTGTACAGGGAGCCTACAATGAGCAGTTCTTC. Its translation is CASSVQGAYNEQFF.